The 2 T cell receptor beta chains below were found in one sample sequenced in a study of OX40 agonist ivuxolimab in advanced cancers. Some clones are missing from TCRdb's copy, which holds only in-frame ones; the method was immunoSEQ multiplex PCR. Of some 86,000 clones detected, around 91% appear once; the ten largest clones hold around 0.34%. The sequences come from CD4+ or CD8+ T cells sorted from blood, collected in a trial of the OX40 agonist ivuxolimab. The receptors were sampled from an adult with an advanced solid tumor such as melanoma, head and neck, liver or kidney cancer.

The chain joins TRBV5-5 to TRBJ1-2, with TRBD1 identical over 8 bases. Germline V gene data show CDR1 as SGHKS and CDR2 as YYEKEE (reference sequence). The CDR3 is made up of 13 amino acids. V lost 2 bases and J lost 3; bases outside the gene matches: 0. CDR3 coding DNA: TGTGCCAGCAGCTTACAGGGGGACTATGGCTACACCTTC. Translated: CASSLQGDYGYTF.

DNA for the CDR3: TGTGCCAGCAGTAGGACTAGCGGGGGGGCTGAGCAGTTCTTC. This translates into CASSRTSGGAEQFF. The chain is built from TRBV25-1 and TRBJ2-1, with 15 positions matching TRBD2. CDR1 MGHDK and CDR2 SYGVNS come from the germline V gene. The CDR3 is 14 amino acids. V shed 5 bases and J 9 bases; nucleotides not matched to a gene: 2.